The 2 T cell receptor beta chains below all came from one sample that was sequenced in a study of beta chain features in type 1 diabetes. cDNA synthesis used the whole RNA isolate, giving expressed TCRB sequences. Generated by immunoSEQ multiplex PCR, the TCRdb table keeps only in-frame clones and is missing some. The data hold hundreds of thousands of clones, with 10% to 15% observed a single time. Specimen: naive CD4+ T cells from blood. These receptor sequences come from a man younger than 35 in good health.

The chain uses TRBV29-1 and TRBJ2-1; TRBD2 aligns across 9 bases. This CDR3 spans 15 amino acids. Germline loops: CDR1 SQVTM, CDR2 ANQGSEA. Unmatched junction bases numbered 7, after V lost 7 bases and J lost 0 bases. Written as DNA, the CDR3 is TGCAGCGGGAGCCGTAGCGGGAGCTCCTACAATGAGCAGTTCTTC. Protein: CSGSRSGSSYNEQFF.

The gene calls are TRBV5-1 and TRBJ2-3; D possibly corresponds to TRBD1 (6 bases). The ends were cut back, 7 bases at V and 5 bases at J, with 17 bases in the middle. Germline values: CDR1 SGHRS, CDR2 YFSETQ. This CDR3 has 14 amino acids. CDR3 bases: TGCGCCAGCTCGCTACGGGGCAGGGGAGATACGCAGTATTTT. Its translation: CASSLRGRGDTQYF.